This TCR beta chain was recovered during a study of T cells in Graves' hyperthyroidism and ophthalmopathy. The investigators amplified TCR beta CDR3 regions from RNA transcripts. When the TCR CDR3 underwent first-round RT-PCR, the HTBI primer set was used. TCRdb ran MiXCR on the multiplex PCR reads and lists one entry per CDR3 protein. The sample holds a few hundred thousand distinct CDR3 sequences, less than 15% seen once. This clonotype was detected only a few times. V lost 5 bases and J lost 4; bases outside the gene matches: 8. This CDR3 spans 16 amino acids. The TCR was taken from a woman between 40 and 55 years old with Graves' hyperthyroidism. Sequences were obtained from blood. V is TRBV12-3 or TRBV12-4 and J is TRBJ1-2; 12 bases agree with TRBD1. The CDR3 is CASSTGTGGRSYGYTF. DNA of the CDR3: TGTGCCAGCAGTACCGGGACAGGGGGCAGAAGCTATGGCTACACCTTC.